This T cell receptor (beta chain) was sequenced in a study of blood T cell repertoires in COVID-19. The V gene's germline CDR1 is KGHSH and CDR2 LQKENI. Trimming removed 3 bases at V and 5 bases at J, with 8 bases between. The CDR3 is 13 residues long. On this clone itself: This sample also contains other DNA sequences that code for the same CDR3.

Per the original methods: Estimation of nucleated cell counts relied on the amplification of reference gene primers. Sequencing was performed with immunoSEQ multiplex PCR; in TCRdb, only in-frame clones are kept and a portion is missing. V and J calls and clone size come straight from that table; D and trimming were deduced from the DNA. This table has 200,000 or so clones, under 90% appearing once. The V call is TRBV18, the J call TRBJ2-1, with a tentative D call TRBD2 (6 bases). The sample consisted of PBMCs or T cells enriched from blood (not recorded which). The sequence derives from a man between 60 and 75 years old who had recovered from COVID-19. The CDR3 sequence: CASSPTRDNEQFF. In DNA, the CDR3 is TGTGCCAGCTCACCGACTAGAGACAATGAGCAGTTCTTC.